This T cell receptor beta chain was obtained from a study of neoadjuvant anti-PD-1 for oral cavity cancer. As regards this clone: The antigen remains undetermined.

Analysis of PBMCs was direct, with no culture step. The study's findings and limits: PBMC Gini-index clonality exceeded responders' in non-responders post-nivolumab. Higher pretreatment blood Treg/Th17 ratios correlated with higher pretreatment blood and lower post-treatment tumor TCRbeta clonality.

Profiling relied on immunoSEQ multiplex PCR, and the TCRdb table lists in-frame clones only, not all of them. In the table there are fewer than 90,000 clones, less than 85% of which are singletons. This specimen was PBMCs, taken before nivolumab (anti-PD-1) treatment. This receptor was obtained from a person between 40 and 79 years old with oral cavity squamous cell carcinoma.

The chain's CDR3 is CASIRPPYTGELFF. The DNA for the CDR3 is TGTGCCAGCATCCGACCCCCATACACCGGGGAGCTGTTTTTT. The chain has TRBV21-1 and TRBJ2-2. TRBV21-1 is marked as a pseudogene. The CDR3 has 14 residues.